This T cell receptor beta chain was captured by sequencing in a study of regulatory T cells in long-lasting Graves disease (dated by TCRdb to the early 2020s). A note on the overall study: In the newly diagnosed Graves' disease group, patients had been taking antithyroid drugs for less than 3 months. Patients with persistent Graves' disease were compared with patients with newly diagnosed Graves' disease using TCR sequencing and RNA sequencing of peripheral blood. The study was conducted in China and was registered as a clinical trial. A total of roughly 33 samples were covered by TCR sequencing, comprising around 13 persistent and 20 newly diagnosed Graves' disease patients. General conclusions and limits of the study: The study examined only peripheral blood because the primary lesion, thyroid tissue, could not be accessed. Preferential use of TRBV28, TRBJ1-2 and TRBJ2-5 was observed in persistent disease, whereas TRBV20-1 and TRBJ2-1 were favored in newly diagnosed disease. Persistent Graves' disease patients showed lower TCR Shannon entropy and fewer highly expanded clones than newly diagnosed patients, suggesting clonal expansion. Sequencing and analysis were restricted to the TCR beta chain. Patients with persistent disease shared more public clonotypes (over 2,500) than newly diagnosed patients did (966). As a limitation, the authors acknowledged that the small sample size may reduce accuracy.

This clonotype was detected ten times or more. Its antigen is unknown. No base quality values were provided; no much bigger clone lies one nucleotide off. Libraries were constructed by multiplex PCR. Sequencing relied on an Illumina HiSeq 4000. CDR3 regions were amplified by Arm-PCR with iRepertoire HTBI primers to construct TCR beta libraries. Before sequencing, the PCR products underwent gel purification. Turning to the authors' computational methods: Across samples, 60 to 70 TRBV and roughly 13 TRBJ segments were identified and used for gene usage analysis of CDR3 amino acid clonotypes. COPE and FqMerger were used to merge the filtered high-quality paired reads into contigs. BLAST was used to align contigs to IMGT TRBV, TRBD and TRBJ reference genes, and CDR3 was defined according to IMGT. Any clonotype with a frequency above 0.1% was classified as a highly expanded clone. Repertoire diversity was measured by Shannon entropy, and V-J evenness by the Gini coefficient. A clonotype found in more than one individual was treated as public. In-frame beta chains were kept once TCRdb had trimmed the public reads at Q25 with fastp and called clones with MiXCR. Rows merge per CDR3 protein into single entries with the most common DNA and genes. The V and J calls here are based on TCRdb, not the publication. The sample data list approximately 350,000 distinct CDR3 sequences, and roughly 17% of these were observed just once. The ten largest clonotypes hold 30% of the sample.

V sheds 2 bases and J sheds 6 bases, leaving 10 bases between their ends. The CDR3 measures 13 amino acids from cysteine to phenylalanine. Just CDR3 DNA is preserved here, 39 bases in frame from base 1. Based on the germline V gene, the CDR1 and CDR2 sequences are SNHLY and FYNNEI. In light of the paper, this sample's time point label describes: newly diagnosed GD, antithyroid drugs for less than 3 months. For both TCR sequencing and RNA sequencing, RNA was extracted from PBMCs in TRIzol. The diagnosis of Graves' disease was made according to American Thyroid Association guidelines. Patients for the study were recruited at an endocrinology department in Xi'an, China. Each patient gave 9 to 10 milliliters of peripheral blood, collected in an EDTA anticoagulant tube. Ficoll Paque Plus density gradient separation was used to isolate PBMCs, and no additional T cell sorting was done. An Agilent 2100 Bioanalyzer and agarose gel were used to check RNA quality, and a NanoDrop 2000 was used to measure RNA concentration.

This sample was shared with a second study, whose subject was T cells in Graves' hyperthyroidism and ophthalmopathy. The second study's paper adds: Stable Graves' hyperthyroidism was defined as the absence of progression to ophthalmopathy over 18 months of follow-up. The hyperthyroidism patients were between 18 and 65 years old and newly diagnosed, with a disease duration of less than 2 months. Patients with uncontrolled infections, other autoimmune diseases, pregnancy or lactation were excluded. Diagnoses relied on clinical symptoms, serum thyroxine and TRAb, thyroid ultrasound and orbital computed tomography. A first-round RT-PCR of the TCR CDR3 used the HTBI primer set with the Qiagen OneStep RT-PCR kit. Most expanded thyroid clonotypes (frequency above 0.001) were also detected in blood, a finding suggesting that blood repertoires may reflect thyroid immune responses. A 13 V-J signature model separated ophthalmopathy from stable hyperthyroidism, with 87.88% sensitivity and approximately 81% specificity in cross-validation and 80%/75% in testing. In validation, the model predicted progression to ophthalmopathy with over 60% sensitivity and approximately 74% specificity, a median of around 6.6 months before onset. A discovery cohort of about a hundred patients, 43 with Graves' ophthalmopathy and 57 with stable Graves' hyperthyroidism, was used to find distinguishing TCR V-J signatures. Whether ophthalmopathy could be predicted prospectively was tested in an independent validation cohort made up of 18 to 20 hyperthyroidism patients plus 17 patients who later progressed to ophthalmopathy. For training and testing, the 100 or so patients in the discovery cohort were randomly divided in a 7:3 ratio. Thyroid tissue and blood T-cell repertoires from over 5 Graves' hyperthyroidism patients were also compared in the study. After sampling, hyperthyroidism patients received methimazole starting at 30 mg daily, and ophthalmopathy patients received high-dose intravenous methylprednisolone. Libraries were constructed in a second round of multiplex PCR, after which size selection and purification were carried out. Paired-end sequencing of the libraries was performed with 100 bp reads on an Illumina HiSeq2000. SOAPnuke was used to process the raw data, throwing out any read that contained adapters or uncalled bases, had a mean Phred below 15, or lacked an exact constant-primer or identifier match. High-quality paired reads were merged with COPE v1.2.5, and unique nucleotide sequences were defined as clonotypes. MiTCR v1.1 was used to align clonotypes to the IMGT TRBV, TRBD and TRBJ reference segments. The analysis included only V-J combinations with a frequency above 0.0001, which together covered more than 99% of the repertoires. The TCS score was defined as F50 (clonal expansion) divided by E x V (chaos), with BLOSUM62-based TCRdist calculated between CDR3 peptides within each V-J. Welch's t-statistics and random forest reduced around 510 V-J features to around 14, which were used in a naive Bayes classifier (R e1071). Sample size was not statistically predetermined, and blinding of investigators to group allocation was not performed. The paper describes TCR Vbeta CDR3 sequencing of more than 120 peripheral blood samples, made up of approximately 40 ophthalmopathy patients, around 78 hyperthyroidism patients and roughly 17 progressor patients.

The sequences come from peripheral blood mononuclear cells (PBMCs), collected at new diagnosis, from a patient treated with antithyroid drugs. This TCR came from a man aged 35 to 55 with Graves disease. Donor details come from another sample of the same person, matched by shared clones. The chain is encoded by TRBV2 joined to TRBJ1-1, with a weak D call of TRBD1 (5 bases match). The CDR3 amino acid sequence is: CASSESGHSEAFF. The nucleotide sequence reads TGTGCCAGCAGTGAAAGTGGACACTCTGAAGCTTTCTTT.